This passage covers 3 T cell receptor beta chains from one sample sequenced in a study of radiation and T cells in renal cell carcinoma. Sample time point: baseline pretreatment blood. Described treatment: 15 Gy SBRT to primary tumor, nephrectomy 4 weeks later. Sequencing used immunoSEQ multiplex PCR; TCRdb keeps in-frame clones, though not all of them. This table has around 46,000 clones, roughly 80% appearing once. Here the sequenced sample was blood, taken from a patient whose treatment included radiotherapy and nephrectomy. The source of these receptors is a woman in her seventies with renal cell carcinoma.

V is TRBV4-2 and J is TRBJ2-7, with D perhaps TRBD1 (6 bases). The CDR3 consists of 14 residues. Trimming removed 0 bases at V and 4 bases at J, with 10 bases between. From germline, CDR1 is LGHNA and CDR2 YNFKEQ. The CDR3: CASSQDRGSYEQYF. Written as DNA, the CDR3 is TGTGCCAGCAGCCAAGACAGGGGCTCGTACGAGCAGTACTTC.

Written as DNA, the CDR3 is TGTGCCAGCAGTCGCGGGACAGGTCTCAATGAGCAGTTCTTC. It specifies CASSRGTGLNEQFF. The chain has TRBV6-1 and TRBJ2-1; TRBD1 matches 8 bases. V lost 5 bases and J lost 6; bases outside the gene matches: 6. This CDR3 has 14 residues. In germline, CDR1 is MNHNS, CDR2 SASEGT.

The V call is TRBV21-1, the J call TRBJ2-2; TRBD1, as called in the table, went unchecked against the DNA. TRBV21-1 represents a pseudogene. CDR3 length equals 16 residues. The chain's CDR3 is CASNRDTRLNTGELFF. In DNA, the CDR3 is TGTGCCAGCAACAGGGACACTAGATTGAACACCGGGGAGCTGTTTTTT.